What follows are 9 T cell receptor beta chains derived from one specimen sequenced in a study of blood T cell repertoires in COVID-19 (dated by TCRdb to 2018 to 2020). To prepare the library, the immunoSEQ multiplex PCR assay was applied. The clones in this table, taken by TCRdb from immuneACCESS, are in-frame only. Not every clone is retained; where verified, under half of the shortfall comes from an unresolved V gene, and the cause of the rest is unknown. The sample yields under 300,000 clones; about 85% were counted once. The ten top clones hold about 6% of the sample. Specimen: PBMCs or T cells enriched from blood (not recorded which). These receptor sequences come from a young woman with acute COVID-19.

V and J are TRBV29-1 and TRBJ1-2; D remains unclear. The CDR3 extends over 12 amino acids. Germline V gene data show CDR1 as SQVTM and CDR2 as ANQGSEA. V was cut by 4 bases and J by 1 base, with 7 bases left in between. CDR3 residues: CSVGANNYGYTF. CDR3 DNA sequence: TGCAGCGTTGGGGCCAATAACTATGGCTACACCTTC.

The V call is TRBV15, the J call TRBJ2-1; the D gene is possibly TRBD1 (6 bases). Germline V CDR1 and CDR2: LNHNV, YYDKDF (reference sequence). The V end lost 1 base, the J end lost 6 bases, and 7 bases lay between the germline ends. The CDR3 extends over 13 amino acids. CDR3 residues: CATSRVQGNEQFF. The CDR3 nucleotides are TGTGCCACCAGCAGAGTACAGGGCAATGAGCAGTTCTTC. The full variable domain, rest sourced from reference TRBV15 and TRBJ2-1, is DAMVIQNPRYQVTQFGKPVTLSCSQTLNHNVMYWYQQKSSQAPKLLFHYYDKDFNNEADTPDNFQSRRPNTSFCFLDIRSPGLGDTAMYLCATSRVQGNEQFFGPGTRLTVL.

This chain joins TRBV10-3 and TRBJ1-2; D remains ambiguous. This CDR3 is built from 16 residues. Germline V gives CDR1 ENHRY, CDR2 SYGVKD. V was cut by 3 bases and J by 6 bases, with 20 bases left in between. CDR3 bases: TGTGCCATCAGTGATCTATCTACAGTTGGAGGGCATGGCTACACCTTC. Its protein is CAISDLSTVGGHGYTF.

The chain carries TRBV7-8 and TRBJ1-2; D is uncertain. The CDR3 loop spans 15 amino acids. V was trimmed by 1 base and J by 4 bases, leaving 13 bases between them. Germline CDR1 and CDR2: SGHVS and FQNEAQ. The CDR3: CASSLEIDGLYGYTF. Here the CDR3 DNA reads TGTGCCAGCAGCTTAGAAATCGACGGACTCTATGGCTACACCTTC.

The chain employs TRBV7-2 and TRBJ2-3, with TRBD2 matching over 13 bases. The trim removed 4 bases at V and 0 bases at J, leaving 1 base unmatched. The CDR3 is 16 amino acids. The germline CDR1 and CDR2 sequences are SGHTA and FQGNSA. The CDR3 coding sequence is TGTGCCAGCAGCTGGGGACTAGCGGGGAGCACAGATACGCAGTATTTT. This translates into CASSWGLAGSTDTQYF.

This rearrangement joins TRBV7-8 to TRBJ2-5; weak D call: TRBD1 (7 bases). Trimming cost V 1 base and J 4 bases, with 10 bases left between them. CDR3 length: 14 amino acids. The germline CDR1 and CDR2 sequences are SGHVS and FQNEAQ. CDR3 amino acids: CASSLDRGGETQYF. The CDR3 bases are TGTGCCAGCAGCTTAGACAGGGGAGGAGAGACCCAGTACTTC. The full variable domain, in which reference TRBV7-8 and TRBJ2-5 provide the parts outside the CDR3, is GAGVSQSPRYKVAKRGQDVALRCDPISGHVSLFWYQQALGQGPEFLTYFQNEAQLDKSGLPSDRFFAERPEGSVSTLKIQRTQQEDSAVYLCASSLDRGGETQYFGPGTRLLVL.

The chain uses TRBV7-6 and TRBJ2-2, with 15 bases matching TRBD2. The CDR3 runs to 18 residues. Germline V gives CDR1 SGHVS, CDR2 FNYEAQ. V was clipped by 4 bases and J by 4 bases; unmatched bases: 7. CDR3 nucleotides: TGTGCCAGCAGCTCTTGGACTAGCGGGAGGGACGGCACCGGGGAGCTGTTTTTT. Protein: CASSSWTSGRDGTGELFF.

The chain has TRBV7-6 and TRBJ2-7, with 10 bases identical to TRBD1. Germline V gene sequence: CDR1 SGHVS, CDR2 FNYEAQ. This CDR3 is built from 15 residues. Trimming took 5 bases from V and 5 from J; bases not matched to a gene: 9. This CDR3 reads CASSPLDRGGNEQYF. The CDR3 nucleotides read TGTGCCAGCAGCCCTTTGGACAGGGGGGGGAACGAGCAGTACTTC.

The rearrangement joins TRBV24-1 to TRBJ1-2, with 9 bases that match TRBD1. This CDR3 is built from 15 residues. Germline assignment: CDR1 KGHDR and CDR2 SFDVKD. V gave up 3 bases and J gave up 6 bases; unmatched junction bases: 7. CDR3 sequence: CATSDPRTGADGYTF. In DNA form, the CDR3 reads TGTGCCACCAGTGATCCCCGGACAGGGGCGGATGGCTACACCTTC.